This T cell receptor (beta chain) was captured by sequencing in a study of T cell responses to AZD1222 COVID-19 vaccine (dated by TCRdb to the early 2020s). Some background on the complete study: AZD1222 recipients whose second dose came at about 4 weeks and those whose second dose came at about 12 weeks were combined into one group, since spike-specific TCR depth and breadth did not differ between the two schedules. A total of 233 trial participants underwent TCR sequencing, of whom about 210 received two doses of AZD1222 and 26 received two doses of the MenACWY control vaccine. Enrollment into the trials was organized by age into subgroups of 18-55, 56-69 and 70-plus years, and those subgroups contained approximately 160, 26 and 62 TCR-sequenced participants, respectively. The study at large found these results: Participants were mostly white British, with more females than males. The authors suggested clonal diversity may have been underestimated. Conclusions about previously exposed vaccinees are limited, since just five to seven AZD1222 recipients were seropositive for SARS-CoV-2 at baseline. Because no day 14 peak-response samples were available, the repertoires could be characterized only after the peak T cell response. The 56-69-year group was small, and its depth increase did not reach significance, likely because of low power. Reportedly, almost half of the unique spike-specific TCRs recognized epitopes lying outside the regions that are mutated in the B.1.351 and B.1.1.7 variants. Spike-specific TCR breadth and depth rose significantly after two AZD1222 doses compared with day 0 and with MenACWY recipients. The vaccine-associated CD4 TCRs covered the entire spike protein, and the dominant responses fell in regions 160-218 and 743-854.

The CDR3 regions of human TCRbeta chains were subjected to immunosequencing. The original methods were these. Repertoire TCRs were checked for matches against a reference library of SARS-CoV-2-specific TCRs that had been generated using the MIRA antigen-specificity platform. Breadth meant the fraction of unique TCRs that were SARS-CoV-2-associated, whereas depth meant the fraction of total T cells that were SARS-CoV-2-associated. Using the MIRA data, each spike-specific TCR was mapped to the spike region that the TCR reacts to and placed in a CD4 or CD8 class. Log10-transformed breadth and depth values were compared by one-way ANOVA with Sidak's multiple comparisons tests. Entries here come from immuneACCESS through TCRdb and include only in-frame sequences with V and J called. Some clones fail to appear in such tables; in the studies checked, an unresolved V gene covers under half of the shortfall, and the cause of the remainder is unknown. V, J and clone size reflect that table, while D and trimming were determined from the DNA. For this sample the table gives about 110,000 clones, of which more than 85% were detected only once. Around 10% of the sample belongs to the ten largest clones.

The time point label of this sample denotes: baseline before first vaccination. Samples from vaccinated people were obtained from the UK trials COV001 and COV002, which included a single-blind randomized controlled phase 2/3 trial of AZD1222 (ChAdOx1 nCoV-19) in healthy adults. For TCRbeta chain sequencing, PBMC samples from trial participants were taken at day 0 and at day 28 after the second dose. Worth noting for this clone: There is no known antigen for this receptor. The sample holds no much larger clone one base away, and base qualities are not on file.

From the cysteine up to the phenylalanine, the CDR3 has a length of 15 residues. Only CDR3 DNA remains: 45 bases, in frame from the first base. V ends up 4 bases short and J 8 bases short, with an unmatched junction base count of 13. CDR1 and CDR2 (SGHRS, YFSETQ) derive from the germline V gene. The chain is made from TRBV5-1 and TRBJ2-3; TRBD2 lines up with 7 middle nucleotides. The sequenced sample was peripheral blood, obtained on day 0 of AZD1222 vaccination. This receptor was identified in an adult in good health. The DNA sequence is TGCGCCAGCAGCGGAGCTAGCGGAGGGAGGGGTACGCAGTATTTT. Translated, this is CASSGASGGRGTQYF.